The clone carrying this TCR beta chain has at least ten counts. Its antigen is unidentified. From the multiplex PCR reads, TCRdb called clonotypes with MiXCR, one entry per CDR3 protein. In the table there are over 130,000 distinct CDR3 sequences, about 31% of which are singletons. These data originate in a study of breast tumors, draining lymph nodes, adjacent tissues. Study observations and caveats: Tumor T cell lymph node origin was a supported hypothesis, not proven. Tumor and nontumor repertoires were significantly more similar in luminal-like than in basal-like breast cancer.

V was shortened by 4 bases and J by 3 bases, with 9 bases between the two germline ends. The CDR3 sequence is 14 residues long. Germline CDR1 is KGHDR and CDR2 is SFDVKD. Breast cancer patients provided tissue from their axillary draining lymph nodes. The chain couples TRBV24-1 to TRBJ1-5; D call uncertain. This clonotype originated in a female donor with breast cancer. Some clones in this sample may be carry-over from other donors' samples. Sequenced material: axillary lymph node tissue. In nucleotides, the CDR3 is TGTGCCACCAGTGACCCGAGTCACAATCAGCCCCAGCATTTT. Translating it yields CATSDPSHNQPQHF.